Listed below are T cell receptor beta chains from one sample, sequenced in a study of early T cells in non-severe SARS-CoV-2 infection. TCRdb re-analysed the 5' RACE reads in MiXCR, keeping a single row per CDR3 protein. The profile shows 84,000 or so distinct CDR3 sequences, around 10% of them singletons. The sample taken for sequencing was whole blood. All receptors come from an adult who was a healthcare worker with PCR-confirmed SARS-CoV-2 infection or an uninfected control (not recorded which). Each CDR3 is given with its conserved first and last residue. The D gene is left open where the match is weak. Only some rows state a clone size, as once, few, many or a class for expanded clones.

CDR3aa: CASSVRGADTQYF
CDR3nt: TGTGCCAGCAGCGTCCGAGGAGCAGATACGCAGTATTTT
j_gene: TRBJ2-3
abundance: .
v_gene: TRBV3-1
d_gene: .

CDR3aa: CASSLGTSGRWNEQFF
CDR3nt: TGTGCCAGCAGCTTAGGGACTAGCGGGAGATGGAATGAGCAGTTCTTC
j_gene: TRBJ2-1
abundance: many
v_gene: TRBV7-9
d_gene: TRBD2

CDR3aa: CASSQVTGPAPQALHF
CDR3nt: TGTGCCAGCAGCCAAGTAACAGGGCCAGCGCCTCAAGCCCTCCACTTT
j_gene: TRBJ1-6
abundance: few
v_gene: TRBV14
d_gene: .

CDR3aa: CASSFGTEAYEQYF
CDR3nt: TGTGCCAGCAGCTTTGGGACAGAAGCCTACGAGCAGTACTTC
j_gene: TRBJ2-7
abundance: .
v_gene: TRBV9
d_gene: TRBD1

CDR3aa: CASSWTSGSYEQYF
CDR3nt: TGTGCCAGCAGCTGGACTAGCGGGAGTTACGAGCAGTACTTC
j_gene: TRBJ2-7
abundance: .
v_gene: TRBV12-3/TRBV12-4
d_gene: TRBD2

CDR3aa: CASSAEDATGANVLTF
CDR3nt: TGTGCCAGCAGCGCTGAAGATGCGACTGGGGCCAACGTCCTGACTTTC
j_gene: TRBJ2-6
abundance: .
v_gene: TRBV9
d_gene: .

CDR3aa: CASSTRTDTQYF
CDR3nt: TGTGCCAGTAGTACCAGGACAGATACGCAGTATTTT
j_gene: TRBJ2-3
abundance: .
v_gene: TRBV19
d_gene: .

CDR3aa: CASSRETYEVFYGYTF
CDR3nt: TGTGCCAGCAGCCGCGAAACCTATGAAGTTTTCTATGGCTACACCTTC
j_gene: TRBJ1-2
abundance: few
v_gene: TRBV11-2
d_gene: .

CDR3aa: CASSPPGTGMRGYTF
CDR3nt: TGTGCCAGCTCACCTCCCGGGACAGGGATGCGTGGCTACACCTTC
j_gene: TRBJ1-2
abundance: .
v_gene: TRBV18
d_gene: TRBD1

CDR3aa: CASSLIRAGVETQYF
CDR3nt: TGTGCCAGCAGTTTAATCAGAGCGGGAGTGGAGACCCAGTACTTC
j_gene: TRBJ2-5
abundance: .
v_gene: TRBV12-3/TRBV12-4
d_gene: TRBD2

CDR3aa: CASSPKQGAWIGGDEQYF
CDR3nt: TGTGCCAGCTCACCAAAACAGGGCGCCTGGATAGGGGGTGACGAGCAGTACTTC
j_gene: TRBJ2-7
abundance: many
v_gene: TRBV18
d_gene: .

CDR3aa: CASRGIGTSPQETQYF
CDR3nt: TGTGCCAGCAGAGGAATAGGGACTAGCCCCCAAGAGACCCAGTACTTC
j_gene: TRBJ2-5
abundance: few
v_gene: TRBV28
d_gene: TRBD2

CDR3aa: CSVLRDTHYEQYF
CDR3nt: TGCAGCGTTCTCCGGGACACACACTACGAGCAGTACTTC
j_gene: TRBJ2-7
abundance: .
v_gene: TRBV29-1
d_gene: .

CDR3aa: CSAPKGGKNTEAFF
CDR3nt: TGCAGTGCGCCTAAAGGGGGCAAGAACACTGAAGCTTTCTTT
j_gene: TRBJ1-1
abundance: .
v_gene: TRBV20-1
d_gene: TRBD1

CDR3aa: CASSPSKSGYTF
CDR3nt: TGTGCCAGCAGCCCCAGTAAAAGTGGCTACACCTTC
j_gene: TRBJ1-2
abundance: few
v_gene: TRBV7-2
d_gene: .

CDR3aa: CASSEGSGRARETQYF
CDR3nt: TGTGCCAGCAGTGAAGGCAGCGGGAGGGCCCGGGAGACCCAGTACTTC
j_gene: TRBJ2-5
abundance: few
v_gene: TRBV25-1
d_gene: TRBD2

CDR3aa: CASSLELAVGNEQFF
CDR3nt: TGTGCCAGCAGCTTAGAACTAGCGGTGGGAAATGAGCAGTTCTTC
j_gene: TRBJ2-1
abundance: .
v_gene: TRBV11-1
d_gene: TRBD2

CDR3aa: CASNQDTPGRKTDTQYF
CDR3nt: TGTGCCAGCAACCAAGATACCCCTGGCAGGAAGACAGATACGCAGTATTTT
j_gene: TRBJ2-3
abundance: .
v_gene: TRBV3-1
d_gene: .

CDR3aa: CASTGIAGVEAYEQYF
CDR3nt: TGTGCCAGCACGGGTATAGCGGGAGTGGAGGCCTACGAGCAGTACTTC
j_gene: TRBJ2-7
abundance: many
v_gene: TRBV2
d_gene: TRBD2

CDR3aa: CASSFELLGLYDQPQHF
CDR3nt: TGCGCCAGCAGCTTTGAGCTTTTGGGCTTATACGATCAGCCCCAGCATTTT
j_gene: TRBJ1-5
abundance: few
v_gene: TRBV5-1
d_gene: .

CDR3aa: CASTLAQEAFF
CDR3nt: TGTGCCAGCACCCTGGCGCAGGAAGCTTTCTTT
j_gene: TRBJ1-1
abundance: few
v_gene: TRBV12-3/TRBV12-4
d_gene: .

CDR3aa: CASSHPGTGGHYEQYF
CDR3nt: TGTGCCAGCAGCCACCCCGGGACAGGGGGTCACTACGAGCAGTACTTC
j_gene: TRBJ2-7
abundance: few
v_gene: TRBV16
d_gene: TRBD1

CDR3aa: CASSFNRGSYNEQFF
CDR3nt: TGTGCCAGCAGTTTTAACAGGGGGTCCTACAATGAGCAGTTCTTC
j_gene: TRBJ2-1
abundance: .
v_gene: TRBV28
d_gene: TRBD1

CDR3aa: CASSQDGLAGGEQYF
CDR3nt: TGTGCCAGCAGCCAAGATGGACTAGCGGGAGGCGAGCAGTACTTC
j_gene: TRBJ2-7
abundance: .
v_gene: TRBV3-1
d_gene: TRBD2

CDR3aa: CSARDLSLYYNEQFF
CDR3nt: TGCAGTGCTAGAGATCTTAGCCTATACTACAATGAGCAGTTCTTC
j_gene: TRBJ2-1
abundance: .
v_gene: TRBV20-1
d_gene: .

CDR3aa: CATRGLLNTEAFF
CDR3nt: TGTGCCACCAGGGGCCTGCTGAACACTGAAGCTTTCTTT
j_gene: TRBJ1-1
abundance: many
v_gene: TRBV24-1
d_gene: .

CDR3aa: CASSSSGGSSGANVLTF
CDR3nt: TGTGCCAGCAGCTCTAGCGGGGGTAGCTCTGGGGCCAACGTCCTGACTTTC
j_gene: TRBJ2-6
abundance: .
v_gene: TRBV7-3
d_gene: TRBD2

CDR3aa: CASSWDRGNEKLFF
CDR3nt: TGTGCCAGCAGCTGGGACAGGGGTAATGAAAAACTGTTTTTT
j_gene: TRBJ1-4
abundance: few
v_gene: TRBV7-9
d_gene: TRBD1

CDR3aa: CASRKTGNYEQYF
CDR3nt: TGTGCCAGCAGAAAGACTGGGAACTACGAGCAGTACTTC
j_gene: TRBJ2-7
abundance: many
v_gene: TRBV6-2/TRBV6-3
d_gene: .

CDR3aa: CASSQEGTDTQYF
CDR3nt: TGTGCCAGCAGCCAAGAAGGGACAGATACGCAGTATTTT
j_gene: TRBJ2-3
abundance: few
v_gene: TRBV3-1
d_gene: .

CDR3aa: CASSLMNREQYF
CDR3nt: TGTGCCAGCAGCTTAATGAACAGGGAGCAGTACTTC
j_gene: TRBJ2-7
abundance: .
v_gene: TRBV7-2
d_gene: .

CDR3aa: CASSLLDFLRTDTQYF
CDR3nt: TGTGCCAGCAGCTTGTTAGACTTCCTACGCACAGATACGCAGTATTTT
j_gene: TRBJ2-3
abundance: many
v_gene: TRBV5-4
d_gene: .

CDR3aa: CASSSVTGSGELFF
CDR3nt: TGTGCCAGCAGCTCGGTCACAGGGTCCGGGGAGCTGTTTTTT
j_gene: TRBJ2-2
abundance: .
v_gene: TRBV7-9
d_gene: .

CDR3aa: CASSSSQGRGGQETQYF
CDR3nt: TGTGCCAGCAGTTCCAGCCAGGGACGAGGAGGCCAAGAGACCCAGTACTTC
j_gene: TRBJ2-5
abundance: few
v_gene: TRBV28
d_gene: .

CDR3aa: CSVVELNTEAFF
CDR3nt: TGCAGCGTTGTGGAGCTGAACACTGAAGCTTTCTTT
j_gene: TRBJ1-1
abundance: .
v_gene: TRBV29-1
d_gene: .

CDR3aa: CSARSAGLAGSNEQFF
CDR3nt: TGCAGTGCTAGGAGTGCGGGACTAGCGGGGTCCAATGAGCAGTTCTTC
j_gene: TRBJ2-1
abundance: many
v_gene: TRBV20-1
d_gene: TRBD2